The entry below gives a single T cell receptor beta chain sequence along with its context. This record comes from a study of blood T cell repertoires in COVID-19. At the level of the study: The study drew acute and convalescent COVID-19 samples from the United States, Italy and Spain. Nucleic acid was either cDNA or gDNA, and it came from T cells, B-cell-depleted T cells, or PBMCs.

The CDR3 contains 13 residues. The germline CDR1 and CDR2 sequences are SGDLS and YYNGEE. Unmatched junction bases numbered 6, after V lost 3 bases and J lost 9 bases. Authors' analysis steps: Estimation of nucleated cell counts was performed using reference gene primer amplification. Libraries were prepared by immunoSEQ multiplex PCR; TCRdb keeps only in-frame clonotypes and omits some of them. V, J and clone size are taken as reported in that table, and D and trimming were inferred from the DNA itself. This repertoire shows about 300,000 clones, 89% found once; its top ten account for 5% to 7.5%. The specimen was peripheral blood. The V call is TRBV9, the J call TRBJ1-2, with 9 positions matching TRBD1. The TCR sequence derives from a man aged 18 to 29 who had recovered from COVID-19. CDR3 sequence: CASSAGDRVSYTF. DNA of the CDR3: TGTGCCAGCAGCGCGGGGGACAGGGTGAGCTACACCTTC.